This T cell receptor (beta chain) was profiled in a study of blood T cells in healthy people across ages. Turning to the study itself: Template switching picked up about one barcoded beta molecule for each two T cells.

Next came a second PCR, run for about 7 to 12 cycles, which used a sample-barcoded 5' primer along with a J-beta primer mix. TCRdb re-called the 5' RACE reads with MiXCR, one entry per CDR3 protein. The table shows about 830,000 distinct CDR3 sequences, with around 68% occurring only once. Trimming removed 4 bases from V and 6 bases from J; junction bases left unmatched: 6. Germline lookup yields CDR1 SGHTA and CDR2 FQGNSA. The CDR3 extends over 15 amino acids. Whole-study findings and limits: Researchers deemed the diversity estimates from one million T cells underestimates. Observed TCR beta diversity showed a strong correlation with the percentage of naive T cells as measured by flow cytometry. Among T cells, TCR beta diversity per million cells dropped roughly linearly as age rose.

On this clonotype itself: The antigen remains unidentified.

V gene TRBV7-2 combines with J gene TRBJ2-1; TRBD1 matches at 10 bases. Sequenced input: blood. This TCR came from a young man in good health. As DNA, the CDR3 is TGTGCCAGCAGCTCCGGGACAGGGGAGGGCAATGAGCAGTTCTTC. Its translation: CASSSGTGEGNEQFF. The full variable domain, with the rest looked up from reference TRBV7-2 and TRBJ2-1, is GAGVSQSPSNKVTEKGKDVELRCDPISGHTALYWYRQSLGQGLEFLIYFQGNSAPDKSGLPSDRFSAERTGGSVSTLTIQRTQQEDSAVYLCASSSGTGEGNEQFFGPGTRLTVL.